This T cell receptor (beta chain) was sequenced for a study of early T cells in non-severe SARS-CoV-2 infection. One entry per CDR3 protein, called by TCRdb with MiXCR from the 5' RACE reads. The table includes about 50,000 distinct CDR3 sequences, about 6.5% detected once. Trimming removed 4 bases from V and 10 bases from J, with 14 bases in between. Germline-derived CDR1 and CDR2 are SGHAT and FQNNGV. The CDR3 extends over 13 amino acids. Ten or more counts support this clonotype. This chain joins TRBV11-2 and TRBJ2-1; TRBD1 might be the D (6 bases). The clonotype originates from an adult who was a healthcare worker with PCR-confirmed SARS-CoV-2 infection or an uninfected control (not recorded which). Sequences were derived from whole blood, sampled at baseline. CDR3 in amino acids: CASSSTGFGEQFF. CDR3 sequence (DNA): TGTGCCAGCAGCTCAACAGGGTTCGGGGAGCAGTTCTTC.